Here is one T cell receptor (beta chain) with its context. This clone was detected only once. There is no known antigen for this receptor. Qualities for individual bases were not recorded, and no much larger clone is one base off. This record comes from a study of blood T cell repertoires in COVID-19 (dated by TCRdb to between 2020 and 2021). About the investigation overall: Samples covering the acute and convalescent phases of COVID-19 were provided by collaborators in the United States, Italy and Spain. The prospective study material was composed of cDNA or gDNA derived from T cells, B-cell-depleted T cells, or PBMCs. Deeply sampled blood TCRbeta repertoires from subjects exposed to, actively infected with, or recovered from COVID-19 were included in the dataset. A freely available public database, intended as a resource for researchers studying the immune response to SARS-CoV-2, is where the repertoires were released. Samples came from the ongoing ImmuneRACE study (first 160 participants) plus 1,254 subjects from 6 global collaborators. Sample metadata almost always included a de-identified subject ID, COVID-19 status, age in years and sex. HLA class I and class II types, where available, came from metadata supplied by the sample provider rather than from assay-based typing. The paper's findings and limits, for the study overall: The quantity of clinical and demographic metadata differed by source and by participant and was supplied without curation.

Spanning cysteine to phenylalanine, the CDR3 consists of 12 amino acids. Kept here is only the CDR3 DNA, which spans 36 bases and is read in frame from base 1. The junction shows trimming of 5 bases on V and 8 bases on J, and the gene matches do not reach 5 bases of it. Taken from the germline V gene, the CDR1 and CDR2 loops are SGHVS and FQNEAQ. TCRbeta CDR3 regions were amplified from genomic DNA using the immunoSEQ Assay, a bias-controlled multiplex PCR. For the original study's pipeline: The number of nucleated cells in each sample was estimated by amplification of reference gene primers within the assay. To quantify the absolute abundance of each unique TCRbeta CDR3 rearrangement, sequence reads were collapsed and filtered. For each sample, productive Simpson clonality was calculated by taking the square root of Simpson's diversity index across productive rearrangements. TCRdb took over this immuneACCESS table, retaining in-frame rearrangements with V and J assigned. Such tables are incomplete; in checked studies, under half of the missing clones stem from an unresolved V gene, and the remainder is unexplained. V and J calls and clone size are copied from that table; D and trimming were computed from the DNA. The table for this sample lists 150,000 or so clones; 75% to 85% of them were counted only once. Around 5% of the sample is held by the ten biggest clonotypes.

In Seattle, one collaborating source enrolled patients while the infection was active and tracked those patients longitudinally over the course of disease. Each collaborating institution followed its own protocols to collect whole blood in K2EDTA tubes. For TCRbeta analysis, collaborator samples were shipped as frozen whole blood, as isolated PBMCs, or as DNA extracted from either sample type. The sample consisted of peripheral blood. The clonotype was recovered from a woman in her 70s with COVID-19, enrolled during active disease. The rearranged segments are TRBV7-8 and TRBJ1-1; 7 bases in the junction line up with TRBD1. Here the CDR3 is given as CASSLGQREAFF. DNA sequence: TGTGCCAGCAGCCTGGGACAGCGCGAAGCTTTCTTT.